This T cell receptor beta chain was observed in a study of T cells in localized non-small cell lung cancer. Broader study findings: In adjacent lung appeared a median about 57 of the top 100 tumor clones.

TCRdb's copy holds only in-frame clones and misses some; the assay was immunoSEQ multiplex PCR. The table includes about 33,000 clones, about four fifths detected once. The germline V gene has CDR1 SGHDN and CDR2 FVKESK. CDR3 length: 15 residues. Trimming pared 0 bases from V and 6 bases from J, leaving 9 bases between. Regarding this clone: The antigen is undetermined.

Sequences were derived from peripheral blood, sampled before any cancer treatment. This clonotype originated in a male donor older than 55 with stage III squamous cell lung carcinoma. V is TRBV14 and J is TRBJ1-6; possible D gene TRBD1, 6 bases. The chain's CDR3 is CASSQEGGGNSPLHF. The CDR3 DNA reads TGTGCCAGCAGCCAAGAGGGGGGCGGTAATTCACCCCTCCACTTT.